What follows are 8 T cell receptor beta chains derived from one specimen sequenced in a study of tumor-infiltrating lymphocytes in primary liver carcinoma listed by TCRdb under 2017. TRIzol reagent was used to extract blood RNA from unsorted whole blood, while the DNeasy Blood & Tissue kit provided the germline DNA. Sequenced on an Illumina HiSeq 2500. A constant-region primer and ProtoScript II reverse transcriptase were used to reverse-transcribe TCRbeta-specific cDNA from 500 ng total RNA. Three nested multiplex PCR rounds, following a slightly modified ARM-PCR procedure, were used to build the TCRbeta libraries. Each of the first two PCR rounds ran for approximately 10 cycles and used multiplex TRBV1-TRBV30 forward primers together with a Cbeta reverse primer. The public reads were quality trimmed at Q25 with fastp and then assembled into clones with MiXCR by TCRdb, keeping productive beta chains. Each entry merges the rows of one CDR3 protein and shows their most common DNA and genes. The sample table lists about 320,000 distinct CDR3 sequences, roughly two thirds of them with a count of one. Of the sample, around 9.5% falls within the top ten clones.

Sequencing was carried out using peripheral blood. The receptors were sampled from a man aged 35 to 55 with primary liver carcinoma and hepatitis B virus infection.

This chain joins TRBV28 and TRBJ2-7, with TRBD2 as a possible D gene (5 bases). This CDR3 contains 16 residues. V lost 6 bases to trimming and J lost 2 bases, with 20 bases between them. The V gene's germline CDR1 is MDHEN and CDR2 SYDVKM. CDR3 in amino acids: CASRPGRGHIPYEQYF. Here the CDR3 DNA reads TGTGCCAGCAGACCTGGACGGGGTCATATACCCTACGAGCAGTACTTC.

The rearrangement joins TRBV6-6 to TRBJ2-5; TRBD2 agrees at 14 bases. The ends lost 0 bases at V and 11 bases at J; junction bases unmatched: 8. There are 16 residues in the CDR3. Germline V lookup: CDR1 MNHNY, CDR2 SVGAGI (reference sequence). The CDR3 is CASSYSRTSGGHTQYF. DNA for the CDR3: TGTGCCAGCAGTTACTCCCGGACTAGCGGGGGGCATACTCAGTACTTC.

This chain uses TRBV7-9 with TRBJ1-2, with D possibly TRBD1 on 5 matching bases. The CDR3 runs 14 residues. Trimming took 0 bases from V and 4 from J, leaving 9 bases between them. From germline, CDR1 is SEHNR and CDR2 FQNEAQ (reference sequence). The CDR3 reads CASSLAGGPYGYTF. The DNA of the CDR3 is TGTGCCAGCAGCTTAGCTGGGGGTCCCTATGGCTACACCTTC. Drawing the rest from reference TRBV7-9 and TRBJ1-2, the complete variable domain is DTGVSQNPRHKITKRGQNVTFRCDPISEHNRLYWYRQTLGQGPEFLTYFQNEAQLEKSRLLSDRFSAERPKGSFSTLEIQRTEQGDSAMYLCASSLAGGPYGYTFGSGTRLTVV.

Regarding this clonotype: One end of the junction varies from germline; a read error may be responsible. The chain couples TRBV7-8 to TRBJ1-5; the D is unclear. CDR3 length: 16 amino acids. Germline CDR1 SGHVS, CDR2 FQNEAQ. CDR3 bases: TGTGCCAGTAGCCCGAATACAAGGACGGGCAATCAGCTCCAGCATTTT. Translation: CASSPNTRTGNQLQHF.

The chain carries TRBV6-2 or TRBV6-3 and TRBJ2-7, with 10 bases identical to TRBD1. From germline, CDR1 is MNHEY and CDR2 SVGEGT. The CDR3 sequence is 14 residues long. In nucleotides, the CDR3 is TGTGTCATCAGGGGACAGGGGTTAACCTACGAGCAGTACTTC. As protein: CVIRGQGLTYEQYF.

Concerning this clonotype itself: The junction departs from the called germline gene at one end, perhaps through a read error. The chain links TRBV29-1 to TRBJ2-1; 9 nucleotides match TRBD2. The CDR3 sequence is 14 residues long. Per the germline V gene, CDR1 is SQVTM and CDR2 is ANQGSEA. This CDR3 reads CSVGVAGVNNKQLF. CDR3 bases: TGCAGCGTTGGAGTAGCGGGAGTTAACAATAAGCAGCTCTTC.

A note on this clonotype: This may come from a read error, since a much larger clone is one base off. The rearrangement links TRBV6-5 to TRBJ1-6, with 7 nucleotides matching TRBD1. The junction had 10 bases not matched to a gene; V was cut back by 5 bases and J by 9 bases. This CDR3 comprises 15 residues. Germline V lookup: CDR1 MNHEY, CDR2 SVGAGI. The CDR3 nucleotides read TGTGCCAGCAGTCCCGGGACAGAAAGGAGTTCACCCCTCCACTTT. Encoded protein: CASSPGTERSSPLHF.

This clonotype was counted between two and nine times. J is TRBJ2-1 and V is TRBV7-8; 7 nucleotides align to TRBD1. Germline trimming cut 5 bases from V and 4 bases from J; bases unmatched to any gene: 8. This CDR3 has 15 residues. CDR1 SGHVS and CDR2 FQNEAQ come from the germline V gene. CDR3 DNA sequence: TGTGCCAGCAGCCCCGACAGGGAAGTATACAATGAGCAGTTCTTC. This codes for CASSPDREVYNEQFF.